This T cell receptor (beta chain) originates from a study of T cells in tumors after PD-1 blockade (dated by TCRdb to about 2019). About the full investigation: Exclusion criteria were prior checkpoint blockade, use of systemic immunosuppressants, or recent radiotherapy or other anti-cancer therapy within 4 weeks. Paired single-cell RNA and TCR sequencing was performed on site-matched tumors from BCC or SCC patients before and after anti-PD-1 therapy. On average, tumor samples yielded 25,000 or so TCR templates (range roughly 500-100,000) and just over 6,000 unique clonotypes, about 20-fold deeper than single-cell TCR sequencing. RECIST version 1.1 was used to assess clinical response. A subset of patients also received ongoing daily vismodegib 150 mg during anti-PD-1 treatment. Patients were treated with either pembrolizumab 200 mg every 3 weeks or cemiplimab 350 mg every 2 weeks. The paper's findings and limits, for the study overall: About 41% of tumor TCR clonotypes were detected in blood, and some novel exhausted tumor clones were observed in pre-treatment blood, which was taken as suggesting peripheral recruitment. Where the novel T cell clones came from was not determined, and possible sources could include lymphoid organs or rare unexpanded clones inside the tumor or in the tumor periphery. Most exhausted CD8+ clones that expanded after therapy were novel clonotypes not detected before treatment, suggesting clonal replacement instead of reinvigoration of pre-existing clones. Clonal replacement was observed only between pre- and post-treatment samples and not between two pre-treatment samples, a pattern that was regarded as arguing against biopsy timing or location artifacts.

Comments on this clone: The target of this receptor is not known. No much larger clone exists at a distance of one base, and base qualities are not known.

The immunoSEQ platform was used to carry out deep TCRbeta sequencing. In the authors' own workflow: Only productive rearrangements were exported from the immunoSEQ Analyzer for further analysis. Clones with significant expansion or contraction between timepoints were called with a two-sided binomial test at Bonferroni-corrected P below 0.01. T cell phenotypes were assigned to bulk TCRbeta clonotypes by matching to single-cell RNA+TCR-seq clones sharing the same TCRbeta sequence. Tumor enrichment of a clone was calculated by dividing the clone's tumor frequency by the clone's PBMC frequency, both taken from bulk TCR sequencing. TCRs were grouped by GLIPH into specificity groups, defined as clusters of distinct TCRs likely recognizing common antigens via shared CDR3 motifs. Entries here come from immuneACCESS through TCRdb and include only in-frame sequences with V and J called. Some clones fail to appear in such tables; in the studies checked, an unresolved V gene covers under half of the shortfall, and the cause of the remainder is unknown. For V, J and clone size, that table is used; D and trimming come from the DNA. Recorded for this sample are about 4,200 clones; around 67% of them occurred a single time. Approximately 7.9% of the sample is held by the ten biggest clonotypes.

The time point label on this specimen signifies: first of two pre-therapy site-matched biopsies 2 to 3 months apart. The tumor biopsies were site-matched, meaning the biopsies were taken from the same primary tumor before and after PD-1 blockade. For bulk TCRbeta sequencing, genomic DNA was extracted from tumor biopsies or peripheral blood, and input amounts ranged from about 600 ng to 6,500 ng. To detect rare clonotypes with greater sensitivity than single-cell TCR sequencing, bulk TCRbeta sequencing was done on the leftover biopsy material. All patients had histologically proven advanced or metastatic basal or squamous cell carcinoma and were poor candidates for surgical resection. The basal cell carcinoma cohort was made up of approximately ten patients, and bulk tumor TCR sequencing was performed for roughly 8 of these patients. Fresh biopsies were taken from the primary tumor site, and part of the biopsy material was kept in RNAlater for exome and bulk TCR sequencing.

The sequence derives from a human donor with basal cell carcinoma. The source material was tumor tissue, sampled before anti-PD-1 treatment.

The DNA sequence is given as TGCGCCAGCAGCTTCCCTAGCGACACAGATACGCAGTATTTT. It encodes CASSFPSDTDTQYF. The V and J genes are TRBV5-1 and TRBJ2-3; matching of 6 bases hints at TRBD2 as the D gene. Reading the germline V gene gives CDR1 SGHRS and CDR2 YFSETQ. Trimming costs V 2 bases and J 2 bases, and their ends lie 9 bases apart. From the cysteine through the phenylalanine, the CDR3 covers 14 amino acids. Kept here is only the CDR3 DNA, which spans 42 bases and is read in frame from base 1.